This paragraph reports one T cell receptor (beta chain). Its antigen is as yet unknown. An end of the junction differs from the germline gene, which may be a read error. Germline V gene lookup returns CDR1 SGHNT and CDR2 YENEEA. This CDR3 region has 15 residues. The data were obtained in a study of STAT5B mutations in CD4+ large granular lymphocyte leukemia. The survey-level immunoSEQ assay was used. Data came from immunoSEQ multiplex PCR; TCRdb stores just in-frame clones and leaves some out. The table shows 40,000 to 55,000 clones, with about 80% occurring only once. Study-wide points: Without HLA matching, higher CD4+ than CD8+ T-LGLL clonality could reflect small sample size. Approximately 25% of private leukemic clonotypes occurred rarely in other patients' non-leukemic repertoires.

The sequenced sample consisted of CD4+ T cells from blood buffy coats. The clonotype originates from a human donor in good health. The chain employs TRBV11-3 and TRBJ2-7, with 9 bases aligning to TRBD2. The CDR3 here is CASSPSGTSSSEQYF. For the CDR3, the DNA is TGTGCCAGCAGCCCATCCGGGACTAGCTCCTCCGAGCAGTACTTC.